This TCR beta chain came from a study of blood T cell repertoires in COVID-19. Study background: PBMCs, B-cell-depleted T cells, or T cells provided the cDNA or gDNA that made up the material.

V lost 6 bases to trimming and J lost 4 bases; unmatched junction nucleotides: 14. Germline V CDR1 and CDR2: SGHRS, YFSETQ. The CDR3 has 18 amino acids. Original methodology: Scientists estimated how many nucleated cells there were by amplifying reference gene primers. TCRdb's copy holds only in-frame clones and misses some; the assay was immunoSEQ multiplex PCR. From that table come the V and J calls and clone size; the DNA was used to work out D and trimming. Altogether 200,000 to 250,000 clones are present, more than 80% being singletons, with the ten largest covering under 10%. The specimen sequenced was peripheral blood. This sequence was found in an elderly woman with COVID-19, enrolled during active disease. J is TRBJ1-6 and V is TRBV5-1, with 9 bases matching TRBD1. The CDR3 protein is CASIQFRQGVSYNSPLHF. In DNA form, the CDR3 reads TGCGCCAGCATCCAATTTCGACAGGGGGTATCTTATAATTCACCCCTCCACTTT.